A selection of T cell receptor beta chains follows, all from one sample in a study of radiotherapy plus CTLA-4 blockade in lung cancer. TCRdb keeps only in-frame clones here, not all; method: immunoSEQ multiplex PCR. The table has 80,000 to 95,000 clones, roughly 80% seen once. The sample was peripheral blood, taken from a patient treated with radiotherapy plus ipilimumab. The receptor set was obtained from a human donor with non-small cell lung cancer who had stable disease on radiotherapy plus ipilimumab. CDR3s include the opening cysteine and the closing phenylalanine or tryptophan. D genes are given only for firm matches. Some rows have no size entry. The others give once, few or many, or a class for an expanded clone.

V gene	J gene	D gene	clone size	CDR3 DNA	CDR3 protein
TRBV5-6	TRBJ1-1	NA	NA	TGTGCCAGCAGCTTCCCGAGGAACACTGAAGCTTTCTTT	CASSFPRNTEAFF
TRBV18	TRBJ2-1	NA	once	TGTGCCAGCTCACCATCTCAAGCGGGAAGGGGGCATGAGCAGTTCTTC	CASSPSQAGRGHEQFF
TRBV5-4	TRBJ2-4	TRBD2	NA	TGTGCCAGCAGCCCAGAGGCGGGAGGGCCAAACATTCAGTACTTC	CASSPEAGGPNIQYF
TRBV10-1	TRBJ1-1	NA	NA	TGCGCCAGCAAGCGGGACATGAAGACTGAAGCTTTCTTT	CASKRDMKTEAFF
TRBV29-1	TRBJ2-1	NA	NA	TGCAGCGTTAACCACAGGGCTCGGGGAAACAATGAGCAGTTCTTC	CSVNHRARGNNEQFF
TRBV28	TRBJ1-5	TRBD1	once	TGTGCCAGCAGTTTATGGGTGGCAGGGGGAGATCAGCCCCAGCATTTT	CASSLWVAGGDQPQHF
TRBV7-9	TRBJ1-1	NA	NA	TGTGCCAGCAGCCCTGGACCAGCTGAAGCTTTCTTT	CASSPGPAEAFF
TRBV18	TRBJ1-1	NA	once	TGTGCCAGCTCACCGGTTCCGAAGGGCTTAGAAAACACTGAAGCTTTCTTT	CASSPVPKGLENTEAFF
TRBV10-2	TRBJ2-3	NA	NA	TGCGCCAGTAAAATAAGCACAGATACGCAGTATTTT	CASKISTDTQYF
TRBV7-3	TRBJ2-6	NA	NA	TGTGCCAGCAGCTTAACAGCAGGGACCTACTCTGGGGCCAACGTCCTGACTTTC	CASSLTAGTYSGANVLTF
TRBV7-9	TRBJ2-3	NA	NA	TGTGCCAGCAGCCTTTTTTCGCTGTCTAGCACAGATACGCAGTATTTT	CASSLFSLSSTDTQYF
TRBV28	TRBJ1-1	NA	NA	TGTGCCAGCAACCCCACCGACAGGAGGGGTTTCACTGAAGCTTTCTTT	CASNPTDRRGFTEAFF
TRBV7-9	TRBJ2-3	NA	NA	TGTGCCAGCAGCTTCGGGACGGGGGGCGATACGCAGTATTTT	CASSFGTGGDTQYF
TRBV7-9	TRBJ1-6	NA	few	TGTGCCAGCAGGGTGCTCGACAAAGATAATTCACCCCTCCACTTT	CASRVLDKDNSPLHF
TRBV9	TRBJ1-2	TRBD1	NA	TGTGCCAGCAGCGTGGGACAGGGTTGGAGCTACACCTTC	CASSVGQGWSYTF
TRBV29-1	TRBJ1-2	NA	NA	TGCAGCGCCGAAAACAGGGCCAATGGCTACACCTTC	CSAENRANGYTF
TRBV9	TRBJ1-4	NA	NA	TGTGCCAGCAGCCCGTTATCTACTAATGAAAAACTGTTTTTT	CASSPLSTNEKLFF
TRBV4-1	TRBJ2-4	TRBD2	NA	TGCGCCAGCAGCCAAGAATTAGCGGGAGCCAAAAACATTCAGTACTTC	CASSQELAGAKNIQYF
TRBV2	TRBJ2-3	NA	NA	TGTGCCAGCAGTGAAGGGGGCTTCCGCACAGATACGCAGTATTTT	CASSEGGFRTDTQYF
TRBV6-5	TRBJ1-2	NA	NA	TGTGCCGGCATTGATATCCGGGGTTATGGCTACACCTTC	CAGIDIRGYGYTF